This TCR beta chain appears in the sequencing data of a study of blood T cell repertoires in COVID-19. About the study: The origin of the acute and convalescent COVID-19 samples was the United States, Italy and Spain. Nucleic acid was either cDNA or gDNA, and it came from T cells, B-cell-depleted T cells, or PBMCs.

Methods used by the authors: Cell counts per sample came from amplifying reference gene primers. TCRdb keeps only in-frame clones here, not all; method: immunoSEQ multiplex PCR. The D gene and trimming were derived from the DNA, and the V and J assignments and clone size from that table. The sample contains a few hundred thousand clones, about four fifths of which appear only once. CDR1 is SGDLS and CDR2 is YYNGEE in the germline V gene. V lost 0 bases, J lost 4 bases, and 19 bases lay in between. The CDR3 covers 17 residues. Seattle enrolled patients during active infection and tracked them longitudinally.

Sequencing was performed on peripheral blood. The chain couples TRBV9 to TRBJ1-1, with D possibly TRBD1 on 5 matching bases. This receptor was taken from a person in their 70s with COVID-19, enrolled during active disease. The CDR3 nucleotides read TGTGCCAGCAGCGTAGGATTTGGGGGAGGGGAGGGCACTGAAGCTTTCTTT. Protein product: CASSVGFGGGEGTEAFF.